This T cell receptor (beta chain) came from a study of blood T cell repertoires in COVID-19. Study-wide context: PBMCs, B-cell-depleted T cells, or T cells were the source of the cDNA or gDNA that made up the material.

This CDR3 is 14 amino acids long. CDR1 and CDR2 from the germline V gene are SEHNR and FQNEAQ (reference sequence). Unmatched junction bases numbered 7, after V lost 7 bases and J lost 2 bases. Authors' analysis steps: Quantification of nucleated cells was approximated via reference gene primer amplification. Sequencing used immunoSEQ multiplex PCR; TCRdb keeps in-frame clones, though not all of them. Clone size and the V and J calls come from that table; the DNA yielded D and trimming. The sample records approximately 100,000 clones, just over 90% being singletons. This clone occurred a few times. The receptor comes from a man between 60 and 75 years old with acute or convalescent COVID-19. The chain recombines TRBV7-9 with TRBJ2-5; TRBD1 matches 7 bases. What was sequenced was peripheral blood. In nucleotides, the CDR3 is TGTGCCAGCACCCCAGACAGGGCGCAAGAGACCCAGTACTTC. It translates to CASTPDRAQETQYF.